This T cell receptor (beta chain) was documented in a study of cytomegalovirus exposure and HLA in healthy donors. General study findings and limits: Earlier analysis found most TCR beta V segments productive about 87% or about 30% of the time. A later analysis appeared to link common viral pathogens to several of the most significant clusters. The study flagged around 150 TCR beta chains as cytomegalovirus-associated.

PCR primers comprised 60 Vbeta and 13 Jbeta primers. The repertoire was sequenced with immunoSEQ multiplex PCR; TCRdb's copy has only in-frame clones and lacks some. This table holds over 150,000 clones, just under 75% found once. Donors showed nominal health when sampled, although they likely had unrecorded immune exposures. Note on this clone: Its antigen is unidentified.

Trimming removed 8 bases from V and 4 bases from J; junction bases left unmatched: 5. Germline V gene sequence: CDR1 SNHLY, CDR2 FYNNEI. This CDR3 is built from 13 residues. This TCR derives from a woman under 40 in good health and CMV-seropositive. Sequencing input: PBMCs. The V gene is TRBV2, the J gene TRBJ1-1, with 9 bases identical to TRBD1. CDR3 sequence reads: CASPTDRGTEAFF. The CDR3, as DNA: TGTGCCAGCCCCACGGACAGGGGCACTGAAGCTTTCTTT.